The rows below give T cell receptor beta chains drawn from one sample of a study of blood T cell repertoires in COVID-19. Assay used: immunoSEQ multiplex PCR; TCRdb lists only in-frame clones, some missing. The table records some 110,000 clones, about four fifths of them present only once. The sequencing sample was made of peripheral blood. These receptors were collected from a woman over 75 with acute or convalescent COVID-19. CDR3s include the opening cysteine and the closing phenylalanine or tryptophan. Fields, in order: V gene, J gene, D gene, clone size, CDR3 DNA, CDR3 protein. A D gene is named only where the DNA matches it firmly. For some rows the clone size is stated as once, few or many, or as a class when expanded; others skip it.

TRBV7-9	TRBJ2-1	TRBD2	few	TGTGCCAGCAGACCCACCCAGCGGGAGGGCCTCTACAATGAGCAGTTCTTC	CASRPTQREGLYNEQFF
TRBV7-9	TRBJ2-2	TRBD1	-	TGTGCCAGCAGCCTAGCCGGGACAGGGTTCTCCGCCGGGGAGCTGTTTTTT	CASSLAGTGFSAGELFF
TRBV19	TRBJ2-1	-	-	TGTGCCAGTAGTCCCCCTACAGGGCTCCAGGGCGATGAGCAGTTCTTC	CASSPPTGLQGDEQFF
TRBV10-1	TRBJ2-7	-	-	TGCGCCAGCAGTGAGCCCCTTAGGAGCGAGCAGTACTTC	CASSEPLRSEQYF
TRBV19	TRBJ1-5	TRBD1	once	TGTGCCAGTAGTAAGACGACAGGGGCCAATCAGCCCCAGCATTTT	CASSKTTGANQPQHF
TRBV2	TRBJ2-3	TRBD1	-	TGTGCCAGCAGCGTGACAGGGGGGGGCACAGATACGCAGTATTTT	CASSVTGGGTDTQYF
TRBV7-9	TRBJ1-5	-	-	TGTGCCAGCAGCTTAGAAGGGGATCAGCCCCAGCATTTT	CASSLEGDQPQHF
TRBV5-1	TRBJ2-3	-	-	TGCGCCAGCAGCTGGAGCGGCATGAGCACAGATACGCAGTATTTT	CASSWSGMSTDTQYF
TRBV6-1	TRBJ2-5	-	-	TGTGCCAGCAGTACCGGGACAATCGATGGGGAGACCCAGTACTTC	CASSTGTIDGETQYF
TRBV10-3	TRBJ2-3	TRBD2	-	TGTGCCATCAGCCTAGCGGGACCCCTGAGCACAGATACGCAGTATTTT	CAISLAGPLSTDTQYF
TRBV5-4	TRBJ2-5	TRBD1	-	TGTGCCAGCAGCTCAGGGGACAGGGGGGGAGAGACCCAGTACTTC	CASSSGDRGGETQYF
TRBV5-1	TRBJ1-4	-	-	TGCGCCAGCAGCATGGGCAGGGGACCTAATGAAAAACTGTTTTTT	CASSMGRGPNEKLFF
TRBV25-1	TRBJ2-1	-	-	TGTGCCAGGTCGGCGGGGAACAATGAGCAGTTCTTC	CARSAGNNEQFF
TRBV12-3/TRBV12-4	TRBJ1-2	-	-	TGTGCCAGCAGTTTGGGGCATGGCTACACCTTC	CASSLGHGYTF
TRBV11-2	TRBJ1-5	-	-	TGTGCCAGCAGCTTGGACACTGGCAATCAGCCCCAGCATTTT	CASSLDTGNQPQHF
TRBV7-2	TRBJ1-2	TRBD1	-	TGTGCCAGCAGCCGGACAGGGGATGGCTACACCTTC	CASSRTGDGYTF
TRBV14	TRBJ1-5	-	-	TGTGCCAGCAGCCAAGGGGAGCATCAGCCCCAGCATTTT	CASSQGEHQPQHF
TRBV4-1	TRBJ1-1	TRBD1	-	TGCGCCAGCAGACCCAAGGGACAGTTGAACACTGAAGCTTTCTTT	CASRPKGQLNTEAFF
TRBV24-1	TRBJ2-1	TRBD2	-	TGTGCCACCAGTAGGGAGGGCTACAATGAGCAGTTCTTC	CATSREGYNEQFF
TRBV3-1/TRBV3-2	TRBJ2-7	TRBD2	few	TGTGCCAGCAGCCAAAGCGGGCGGGAGGGCCGATTC	CASSQSGREGRF
TRBV6-5	TRBJ1-4	-	-	TGTGCCAGCAGTTACGCAAACCGCCCACGGTGGGAAAAACTGTTTTTT	CASSYANRPRWEKLFF
TRBV3-1/TRBV3-2	TRBJ2-6	TRBD1	-	TGTGCCAGCAGCCAAGATCTAGGGGGACAGAGCTCTGGGGCCAACGTCCTGACTTTC	CASSQDLGGQSSGANVLTF
TRBV7-2	TRBJ2-2	TRBD2	-	TGTGCCAGCAGCCCTTCCCCCCTAGCGGGAAAGACCGGGGAGCTGTTTTTT	CASSPSPLAGKTGELFF
TRBV6-6	TRBJ2-5	-	-	TGTGCCAGCAGTTATTCCGGCGGGATGGATAGGGAGACCCAGTACTTC	CASSYSGGMDRETQYF
TRBV28	TRBJ2-7	TRBD2	-	TGTGCCAGCACCCTGGGACTAGCGGGAGTATACGAGCAGTACTTC	CASTLGLAGVYEQYF
TRBV7-8	TRBJ2-7	TRBD2	few	TGTGCCAGCAGCCCCGGGAGGGACGAGCAGTACTTC	CASSPGRDEQYF
TRBV5-1	TRBJ1-1	-	many	TGCGCCAGCAGCCTAGGTCAGGGGCAGGGCACTGAAGCTTTCTTT	CASSLGQGQGTEAFF
TRBV7-6	TRBJ1-5	-	once	TGTGCCAGCAGCCGCCTAAGGGGAAGCAATCAGCCCCAGCATTTT	CASSRLRGSNQPQHF
TRBV6-6	TRBJ2-2	TRBD2	-	TGTGCCAGCAGATTCGGACTAGCGGGAGGCACCGGGGAGCTGTTTTTT	CASRFGLAGGTGELFF
TRBV4-3	TRBJ1-5	TRBD1	-	TGCGCCAGCAGCCTGGACAGGCGACATCAGCCCCAGCATTTT	CASSLDRRHQPQHF
TRBV25-1	TRBJ1-4	-	once	TGTGCCAGCGCTGACAGTTCAACTAATGAAAAACTGTTTTTT	CASADSSTNEKLFF
TRBV2	TRBJ2-4	-	-	TGTGCCAGCAGTGAAAATAGACAGGTAGAAAAGAACATTCAGTACTTC	CASSENRQVEKNIQYF
TRBV6-5	TRBJ1-2	-	few	TGTGCCAGCAGTTACTGGGCGGAGGATGGCTACACCTTC	CASSYWAEDGYTF
TRBV3-1/TRBV3-2	TRBJ2-2	-	few	TGTGCCAGCAGCCATGGGGGGACCGGGGAGCTGTTTTTT	CASSHGGTGELFF
TRBV20-1	TRBJ2-1	TRBD2	-	TGCAGTGCTAGTCTCGGGAGGGCCGGTGGGAATGAGCAGTTCTTC	CSASLGRAGGNEQFF
TRBV9	TRBJ2-1	-	-	TGTGCCAGCAGCCCCTTATCGACTTATGAGCAGTTCTTC	CASSPLSTYEQFF
TRBV7-2	TRBJ1-1	-	-	TGTGCCAGCAGCTTGGGGGGAGGCTCGAACACTGAAGCTTTCTTT	CASSLGGGSNTEAFF